This TCR beta chain was recorded in a study of blood T cell repertoires in COVID-19. The wider study: Samples came from the United States, Italy and Spain, spanning acute and convalescent COVID-19. PBMCs, B-cell-depleted T cells, or T cells provided the cDNA or gDNA that made up the material.

The trim removed 5 bases at V and 0 bases at J, leaving 6 bases unmatched. The CDR3 runs to 16 residues. Germline V gene data show CDR1 as SNHLY and CDR2 as FYNNEI. This clone has a single count. Original data processing: Reference gene primers were amplified, and this amplification served to estimate nucleated cell counts. Only in-frame clones appear in the TCRdb table, and some are missing; sequencing was by immunoSEQ multiplex PCR. V and J calls and clone size are copied from that table; D and trimming were computed from the DNA. Of tens of thousands of clones in the sample, approximately 83% were seen once.

The chain links TRBV2 to TRBJ2-4; TRBD1 matches 8 bases. The TCR comes from a woman aged 80 or older with acute or convalescent COVID-19. Sequencing input: peripheral blood. CDR3: CASSQTGQEAKNIQYF. The CDR3 DNA follows: TGTGCCAGCAGTCAGACGGGACAGGAAGCCAAAAACATTCAGTACTTC.